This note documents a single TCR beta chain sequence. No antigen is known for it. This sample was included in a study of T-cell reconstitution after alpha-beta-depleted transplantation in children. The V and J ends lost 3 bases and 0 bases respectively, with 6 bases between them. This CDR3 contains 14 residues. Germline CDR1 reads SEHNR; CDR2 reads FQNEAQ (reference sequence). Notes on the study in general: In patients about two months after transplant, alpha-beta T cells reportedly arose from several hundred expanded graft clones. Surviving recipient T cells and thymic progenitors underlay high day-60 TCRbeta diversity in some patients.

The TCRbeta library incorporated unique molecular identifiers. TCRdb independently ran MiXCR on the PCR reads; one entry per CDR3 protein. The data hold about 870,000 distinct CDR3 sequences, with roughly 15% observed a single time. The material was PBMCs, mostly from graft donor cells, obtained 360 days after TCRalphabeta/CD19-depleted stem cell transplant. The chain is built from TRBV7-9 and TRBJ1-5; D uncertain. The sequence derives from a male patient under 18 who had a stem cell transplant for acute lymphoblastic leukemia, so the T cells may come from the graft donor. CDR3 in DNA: TGTGCCAGCAGCTTCACAGATAGCAATCAGCCCCAGCATTTT. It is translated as CASSFTDSNQPQHF.